This is a list of T cell receptor beta chains from one sample in a study of blood T cell repertoires in COVID-19. TCRdb keeps only in-frame clones here, not all; method: immunoSEQ multiplex PCR. In the table there are approximately 150,000 clones, around nine tenths of which are singletons. The sample was peripheral blood. These TCRs come from a human donor in a cohort sampled during active COVID-19. The CDR3 runs from the conserved cysteine through the conserved F or W. The order of the fields is clone size, V gene, J gene, D gene, CDR3 length, CDR3 protein, CDR3 DNA. A D gene is named only where the DNA matches it firmly. A row's size may be missing; if present it is once, few, many or a size class.

-	TRBV7-9	TRBJ2-2	-	16	CASSLAGPANTGELFF	TGTGCCAGCAGCTTAGCGGGCCCCGCGAACACCGGGGAGCTGTTTTTT
-	TRBV19	TRBJ2-1	-	16	CASSRVDTSSYNEQFF	TGTGCCAGTAGTAGGGTGGACACCAGCTCCTACAATGAGCAGTTCTTC
-	TRBV5-1	TRBJ2-1	-	16	CASSRLYGQSYNEQFF	TGCGCCAGCAGCCGACTTTACGGACAGTCCTACAATGAGCAGTTCTTC
-	TRBV7-2	TRBJ2-6	-	14	CASSPVSGANVLTF	TGTGCCAGCAGCCCGGTCTCTGGGGCCAACGTCCTGACTTTC
once	TRBV18	TRBJ1-3	-	14	CASENRAYGNTIYF	TGTGCCAGCGAAAACAGGGCATATGGAAACACCATATATTTT
-	TRBV6-5	TRBJ1-2	-	14	CASNVGGDYYGYTF	TGTGCCAGCAATGTAGGAGGCGATTACTATGGCTACACCTTC
-	TRBV2	TRBJ2-5	TRBD2	14	CASSGLAGEETQYF	TGTGCCAGCAGTGGACTAGCGGGGGAAGAGACCCAGTACTTC
once	TRBV15	TRBJ1-5	-	16	CATTETPGDSNQPQHF	TGTGCCACAACCGAAACACCAGGGGATAGCAATCAGCCCCAGCATTTT
-	TRBV27	TRBJ2-5	-	13	CASSYYGQETQYF	TGTGCCAGCAGTTACTACGGCCAAGAGACCCAGTACTTC
-	TRBV25-1	TRBJ1-5	-	13	CASRDSLKQPQHF	TGTGCCAGCAGGGACAGTCTAAAGCAGCCCCAGCATTTT
-	TRBV2	TRBJ2-6	TRBD1	16	CASTGTGGSGANVLTF	TGTGCCAGCACAGGGACAGGGGGCTCAGGGGCCAACGTCCTGACTTTC
-	TRBV5-8	TRBJ2-5	-	13	CASSLDGQETQYF	TGTGCCAGCAGCTTAGACGGGCAAGAGACCCAGTACTTC
-	TRBV9	TRBJ2-3	TRBD2	18	CASSRGLAGGWGTDTQYF	TGTGCCAGCAGCCGGGGACTAGCGGGGGGTTGGGGCACAGATACGCAGTATTTT
once	TRBV11-3	TRBJ2-5	-	14	CASSFQGSQETQYF	TGTGCCAGCAGCTTTCAGGGAAGTCAAGAGACCCAGTACTTC
-	TRBV14	TRBJ2-3	TRBD2	14	CASSRGEGTDTQYF	TGTGCCAGCAGTCGGGGGGAGGGAACAGATACGCAGTATTTT
-	TRBV7-9	TRBJ1-2	TRBD1	18	CASRRDRGQGARGYGYTF	TGTGCCAGCAGGAGAGACCGAGGACAGGGGGCCAGGGGGTATGGCTACACCTTC
-	TRBV3-1/TRBV3-2	TRBJ1-2	-	13	CASSQLARYGYTF	TGTGCCAGCAGCCAGTTGGCTCGATATGGCTACACCTTC
-	TRBV7-9	TRBJ2-7	TRBD1	15	CASSHADRTLYEQYF	TGTGCCAGCAGTCACGCGGACAGGACACTCTACGAGCAGTACTTC
-	TRBV2	TRBJ2-7	-	13	CASVYYLTYEQYF	TGTGCCAGCGTCTATTATCTAACCTACGAGCAGTACTTC
-	TRBV7-9	TRBJ1-1	-	15	CASSLVLGTGTEAFF	TGTGCCAGCAGCTTAGTATTGGGCACCGGCACTGAAGCTTTCTTT
-	TRBV10-2	TRBJ1-5	TRBD1	16	CASSAPGQFGNQPQHF	TGCGCCAGCAGCGCCCCGGGACAGTTTGGCAATCAGCCCCAGCATTTT
-	TRBV10-2	TRBJ2-7	-	16	CASSKRLDRQTYEQYF	TGCGCCAGCAGTAAGAGGCTGGACAGACAAACCTACGAGCAGTACTTC
once	TRBV11-2	TRBJ1-1	TRBD1	13	CASSQYRGTEAFF	TGTGCCAGCAGCCAGTACAGGGGCACTGAAGCTTTCTTT
-	TRBV5-1	TRBJ2-2	-	16	CASSSGWSFPTGELFF	TGCGCCAGCAGCTCAGGCTGGTCTTTCCCAACCGGGGAGCTGTTTTTT
-	TRBV4-2	TRBJ1-2	-	16	CASSQDIYTGAYGYTF	TGTGCCAGCAGCCAAGATATTTATACAGGAGCCTATGGCTACACCTTC
-	TRBV4-1	TRBJ2-1	TRBD2	16	CASSSRAGGPMNEQFF	TGCGCCAGCAGCTCACGAGCGGGGGGGCCAATGAATGAGCAGTTCTTC
-	TRBV7-7	TRBJ2-7	TRBD1	15	CASSATGTGLDEQYF	TGTGCCAGCAGCGCGACCGGGACAGGGTTGGACGAGCAGTACTTC
-	TRBV7-2	TRBJ2-7	TRBD1	13	CASSLRQGSEQYF	TGTGCCAGCAGCTTAAGACAGGGGAGCGAGCAGTACTTC
-	TRBV7-3	TRBJ2-2	TRBD1	16	CASSSGQAANTGELFF	TGTGCCAGCAGCTCAGGACAGGCCGCGAACACCGGGGAGCTGTTTTTT
-	TRBV5-6	TRBJ2-1	-	15	CASSLVAGPYNEQFF	TGTGCCAGCAGCTTGGTGGCGGGGCCCTACAATGAGCAGTTCTTC
-	TRBV5-6	TRBJ2-7	-	16	CASSLFGREESYEQYF	TGTGCCAGCAGCTTGTTTGGCAGGGAGGAATCCTACGAGCAGTACTTC
-	TRBV5-4	TRBJ2-5	TRBD2	13	CASSSLAGETQYF	TGTGCCAGCAGCTCCCTAGCGGGGGAGACCCAGTACTTC
-	TRBV4-2	TRBJ2-2	TRBD1	17	CASSQTVGTGVTGELFF	TGTGCCAGCAGCCAAACTGTCGGGACAGGGGTCACCGGGGAGCTGTTTTTT
-	TRBV6-6	TRBJ1-5	TRBD1	16	CASSYTRGTGSQPQHF	TGTGCCAGCAGTTACACAAGAGGGACAGGGAGTCAGCCCCAGCATTTT
-	TRBV30	TRBJ2-3	TRBD2	14	CAWSTQRELDTQYF	TGTGCCTGGAGCACCCAGCGGGAGCTAGATACGCAGTATTTT
-	TRBV5-1	TRBJ2-5	TRBD2	14	CASSWRGGQETQYF	TGCGCCAGCAGCTGGCGGGGGGGACAAGAGACCCAGTACTTC
-	TRBV29-1	TRBJ2-3	-	15	CSAKEYSLGTDTQYF	TGCAGCGCTAAGGAGTATTCCCTCGGCACAGATACGCAGTATTTT
-	TRBV19	TRBJ1-5	-	16	CASSTPGGDSNQPQHF	TGTGCCAGTAGTACTCCAGGAGGGGATAGCAATCAGCCCCAGCATTTT